This T cell receptor beta chain derives from a study of control samples from healthy donors and cancer patients. After removal of 1 base from V and 2 bases from J, the junction contained 4 bases not matched to a gene. The CDR3 consists of 16 residues. Germline V gene lookup returns CDR1 LGHDT and CDR2 YNNKEL (reference sequence). Sequenced by immunoSEQ multiplex PCR; TCRdb stores in-frame clones only, minus some. The table records roughly 120,000 clones, approximately 93% of them present only once. The chain couples TRBV3-1 (or the pseudogene TRBV3-2) to TRBJ1-3; 8 bases are shared with TRBD1. This TCR was recovered from a man aged 25 to 40 in good health. Sequenced material: blood. The CDR3 reads CASSQAPTGAGNTIYF. CDR3 sequence (DNA): TGTGCCAGCAGCCAAGCCCCGACAGGGGCTGGAAACACCATATATTTT.